This TCR beta chain was profiled in a study of control samples from healthy donors and cancer patients. Trimming removed 2 bases from V and 4 bases from J; junction bases left unmatched: 10. In germline, CDR1 is MNHNY, CDR2 SVGAGI (reference sequence). The CDR3 has 16 residues. This table comes from immunoSEQ multiplex PCR, and its TCRdb copy is limited to in-frame clones, with some not included. The sample contains 90,000 to 150,000 clones, approximately 93% of which appear only once. Sequenced sample: blood. This rearrangement joins TRBV6-6 to TRBJ2-7, with 8 bases aligning to TRBD1. The clonotype originates from a woman between 18 and 29 years old in good health. CDR3 DNA: TGTGCCAGCAGTTACGGGTATCGGACAGGGCTGTACGAGCAGTACTTC. It specifies CASSYGYRTGLYEQYF.